This T cell receptor beta chain was identified in a study of T cells in Graves' hyperthyroidism and ophthalmopathy. Amplified regions were TCR beta CDR3 sequences from RNA transcripts. A set of HTBI primers served as the primers for a first-round RT-PCR of the TCR CDR3. Each CDR3 protein gets one entry after TCRdb re-called the multiplex PCR reads with MiXCR. The sample includes some 370,000 distinct CDR3 sequences, roughly an eighth of them seen just once. V dropped 4 bases and J dropped 3 bases, with 24 bases sitting between them. Germline V gene lookup returns CDR1 SGHAT and CDR2 FQNNGV. This CDR3 spans 19 amino acids.

Sequencing was carried out using blood. The chain carries TRBV11-2 and TRBJ1-4, with D uncertain. The sequence came from a man aged 45-60 years with Graves' ophthalmopathy. CDR3 in DNA: TGTGCCAGCAGCTCCCGCCCCGGAGGTGGATTTATAGCTAATGAAAAACTGTTTTTT. It encodes CASSSRPGGGFIANEKLFF.